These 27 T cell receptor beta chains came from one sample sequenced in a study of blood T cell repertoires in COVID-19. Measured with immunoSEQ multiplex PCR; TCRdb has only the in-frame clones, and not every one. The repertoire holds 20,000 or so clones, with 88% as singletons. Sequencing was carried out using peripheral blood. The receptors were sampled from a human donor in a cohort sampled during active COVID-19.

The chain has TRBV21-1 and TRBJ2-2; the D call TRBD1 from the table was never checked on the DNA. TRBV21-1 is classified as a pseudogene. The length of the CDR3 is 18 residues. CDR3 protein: CASSKALSGQGEDGELFF. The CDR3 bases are TGTGCCAGCAGCAAAGCGCTTTCAGGACAGGGGGAGGACGGGGAGCTGTTTTTT.

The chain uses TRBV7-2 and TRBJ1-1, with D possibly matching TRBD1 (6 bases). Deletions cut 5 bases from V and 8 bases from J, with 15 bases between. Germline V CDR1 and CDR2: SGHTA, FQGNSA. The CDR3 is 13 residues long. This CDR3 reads CASSIELDREAFF. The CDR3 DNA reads TGTGCCAGCAGCATAGAACTCGACAGGGAAGCTTTCTTT.

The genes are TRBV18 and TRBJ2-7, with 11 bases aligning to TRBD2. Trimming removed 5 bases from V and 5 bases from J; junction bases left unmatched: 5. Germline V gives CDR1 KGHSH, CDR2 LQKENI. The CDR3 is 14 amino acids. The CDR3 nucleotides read TGTGCCAGCTCAACACTAGCGGGAGTCCACGAGCAGTACTTC. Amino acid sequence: CASSTLAGVHEQYF.

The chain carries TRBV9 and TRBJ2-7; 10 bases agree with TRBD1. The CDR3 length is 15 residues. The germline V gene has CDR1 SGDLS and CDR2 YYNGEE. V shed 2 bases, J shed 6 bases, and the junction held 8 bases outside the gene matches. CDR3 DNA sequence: TGTGCCAGCAGCGTCGCCGGGACAGGGGCCTCCGAGCAGTACTTC. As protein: CASSVAGTGASEQYF. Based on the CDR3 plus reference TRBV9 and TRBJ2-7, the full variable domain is DSGVTQTPKHLITATGQRVTLRCSPRSGDLSVYWYQQSLDQGLQFLIQYYNGEERAKGNILERFSAQQFPDLHSELNLSSLELGDSALYFCASSVAGTGASEQYFGPGTRLTVT.

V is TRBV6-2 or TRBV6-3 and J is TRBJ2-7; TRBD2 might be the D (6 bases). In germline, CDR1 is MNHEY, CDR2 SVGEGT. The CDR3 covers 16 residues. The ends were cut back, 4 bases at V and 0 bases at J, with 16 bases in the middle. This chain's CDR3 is CASSWLRAGSSYEQYF. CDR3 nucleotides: TGTGCCAGCAGTTGGCTAAGGGCGGGGAGCTCCTACGAGCAGTACTTC.

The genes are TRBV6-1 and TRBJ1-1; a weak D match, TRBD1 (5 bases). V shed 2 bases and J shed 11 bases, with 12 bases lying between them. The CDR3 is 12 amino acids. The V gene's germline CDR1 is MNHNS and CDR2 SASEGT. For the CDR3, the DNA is TGTGCCAGCAGTGAACTGGGACTAAGGGCTTTCTTT. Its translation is CASSELGLRAFF.

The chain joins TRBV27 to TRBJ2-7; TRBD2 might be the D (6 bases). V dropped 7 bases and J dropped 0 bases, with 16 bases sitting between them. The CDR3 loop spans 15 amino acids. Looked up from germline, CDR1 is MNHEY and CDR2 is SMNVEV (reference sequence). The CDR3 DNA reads TGTGCCAGCAACCTGAGGGCGGGAAGCTCCTACGAGCAGTACTTC. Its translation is CASNLRAGSSYEQYF.

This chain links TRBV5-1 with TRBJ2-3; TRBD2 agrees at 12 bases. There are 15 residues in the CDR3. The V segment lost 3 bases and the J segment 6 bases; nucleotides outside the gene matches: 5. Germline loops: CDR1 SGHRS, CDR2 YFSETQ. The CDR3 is CASSSTSGRLDTQYF. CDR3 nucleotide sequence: TGCGCCAGCAGCTCGACTAGCGGGAGACTGGATACGCAGTATTTT.

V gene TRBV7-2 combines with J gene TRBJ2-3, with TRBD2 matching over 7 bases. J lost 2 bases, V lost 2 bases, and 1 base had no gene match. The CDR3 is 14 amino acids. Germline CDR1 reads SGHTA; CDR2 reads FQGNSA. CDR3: CASSLSGATDTQYF. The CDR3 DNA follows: TGTGCCAGCAGCTTAAGCGGGGCCACAGATACGCAGTATTTT.

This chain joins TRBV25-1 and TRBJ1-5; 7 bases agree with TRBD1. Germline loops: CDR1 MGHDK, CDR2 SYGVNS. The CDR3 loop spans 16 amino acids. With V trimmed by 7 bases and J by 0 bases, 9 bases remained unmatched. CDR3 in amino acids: CASKLGTAYSNQPQHF. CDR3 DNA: TGTGCCAGCAAGCTCGGGACAGCGTATAGCAATCAGCCCCAGCATTTT.

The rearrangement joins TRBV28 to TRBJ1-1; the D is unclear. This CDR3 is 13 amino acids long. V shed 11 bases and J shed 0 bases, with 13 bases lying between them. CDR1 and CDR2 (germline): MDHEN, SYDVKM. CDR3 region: CASGSNLNTEAFF. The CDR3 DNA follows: TGTGCCTCGGGGTCGAATTTGAACACTGAAGCTTTCTTT.

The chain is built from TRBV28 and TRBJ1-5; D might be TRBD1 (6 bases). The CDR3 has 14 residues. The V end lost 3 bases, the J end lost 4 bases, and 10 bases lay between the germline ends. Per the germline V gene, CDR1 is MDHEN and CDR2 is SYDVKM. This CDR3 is CASSFPGTNQPQHF. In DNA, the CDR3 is TGTGCCAGCAGTTTCCCAGGGACAAATCAGCCCCAGCATTTT.

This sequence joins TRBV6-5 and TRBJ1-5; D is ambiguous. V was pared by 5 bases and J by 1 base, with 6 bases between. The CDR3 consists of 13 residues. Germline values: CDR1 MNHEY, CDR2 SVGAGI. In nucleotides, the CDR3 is TGTGCCAGCAGTCTAGACAGCAATCAGCCCCAGCATTTT. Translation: CASSLDSNQPQHF.

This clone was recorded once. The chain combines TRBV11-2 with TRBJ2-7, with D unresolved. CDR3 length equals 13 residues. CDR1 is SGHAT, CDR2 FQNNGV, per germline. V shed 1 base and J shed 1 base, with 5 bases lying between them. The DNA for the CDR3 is TGTGCCAGCAGCTTAGTAGTATCCTACGAGCAGTACTTC. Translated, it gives CASSLVVSYEQYF. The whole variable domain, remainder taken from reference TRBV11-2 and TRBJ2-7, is EAGVAQSPRYKIIEKRQSVAFWCNPISGHATLYWYQQILGQGPKLLIQFQNNGVVDDSQLPKDRFSAERLKGVDSTLKIQPAKLEDSAVYLCASSLVVSYEQYFGPGTRLTVT.

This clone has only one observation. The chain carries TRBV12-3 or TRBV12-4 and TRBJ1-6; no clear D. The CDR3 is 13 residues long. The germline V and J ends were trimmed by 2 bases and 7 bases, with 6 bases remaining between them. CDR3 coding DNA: TGTGCCAGCAGTTTAAAGCTCAATTCACCCCTCCACTTT. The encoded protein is CASSLKLNSPLHF.

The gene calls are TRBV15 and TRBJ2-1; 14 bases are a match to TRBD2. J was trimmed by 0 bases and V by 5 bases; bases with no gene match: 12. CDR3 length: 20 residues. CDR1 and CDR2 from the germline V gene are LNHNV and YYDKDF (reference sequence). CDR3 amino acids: CATSGAGTSGSRSSYNEQFF. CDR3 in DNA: TGTGCCACCAGCGGGGCCGGGACTAGCGGGAGCCGAAGCTCCTACAATGAGCAGTTCTTC.

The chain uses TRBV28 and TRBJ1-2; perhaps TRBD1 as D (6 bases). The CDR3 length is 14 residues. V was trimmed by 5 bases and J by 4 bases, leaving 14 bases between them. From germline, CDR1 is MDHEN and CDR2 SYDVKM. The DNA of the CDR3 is TGTGCCAGCAGTACCTCCGGGACACTCTATGGCTACACCTTC. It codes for CASSTSGTLYGYTF.

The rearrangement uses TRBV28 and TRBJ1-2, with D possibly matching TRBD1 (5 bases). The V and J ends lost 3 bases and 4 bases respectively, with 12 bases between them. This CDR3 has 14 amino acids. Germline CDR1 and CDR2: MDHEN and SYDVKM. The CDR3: CASSLDGGSYGYTF. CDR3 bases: TGTGCCAGCAGTTTGGATGGGGGGTCCTATGGCTACACCTTC.

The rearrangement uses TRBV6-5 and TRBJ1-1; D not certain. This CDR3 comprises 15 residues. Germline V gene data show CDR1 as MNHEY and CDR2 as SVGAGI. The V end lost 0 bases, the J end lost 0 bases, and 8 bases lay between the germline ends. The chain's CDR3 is CASSYSLGVNTEAFF. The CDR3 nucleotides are TGTGCCAGCAGTTACTCGCTCGGGGTGAACACTGAAGCTTTCTTT.

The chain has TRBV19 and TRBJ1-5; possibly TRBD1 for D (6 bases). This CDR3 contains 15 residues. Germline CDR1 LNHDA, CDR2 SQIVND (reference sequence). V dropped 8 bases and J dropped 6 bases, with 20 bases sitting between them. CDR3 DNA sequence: TGTGCCAGTTTTGGGCTCGGATTGGGGGCTCAGCCCCAGCATTTT. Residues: CASFGLGLGAQPQHF.

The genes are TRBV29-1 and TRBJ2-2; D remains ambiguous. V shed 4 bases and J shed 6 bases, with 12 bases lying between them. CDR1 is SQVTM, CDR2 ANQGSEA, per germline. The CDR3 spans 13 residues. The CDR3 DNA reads TGCAGCGTTGGCCGCGGAGAGGCCGGGGAGCTGTTTTTT. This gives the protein CSVGRGEAGELFF.

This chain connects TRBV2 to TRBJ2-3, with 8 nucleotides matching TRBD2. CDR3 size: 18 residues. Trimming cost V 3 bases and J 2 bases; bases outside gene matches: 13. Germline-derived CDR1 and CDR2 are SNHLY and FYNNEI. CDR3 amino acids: CASSETSGLAGYTDTQYF. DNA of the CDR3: TGTGCCAGCAGTGAGACCTCAGGGCTAGCGGGTTACACAGATACGCAGTATTTT.

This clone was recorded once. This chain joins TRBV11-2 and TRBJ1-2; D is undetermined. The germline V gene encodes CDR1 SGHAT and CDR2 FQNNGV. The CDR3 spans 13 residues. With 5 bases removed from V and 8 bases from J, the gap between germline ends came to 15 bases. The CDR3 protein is CASSLSPDTGYTF. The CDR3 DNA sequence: TGTGCCAGCAGCCTGAGTCCTGATACGGGCTACACCTTC.

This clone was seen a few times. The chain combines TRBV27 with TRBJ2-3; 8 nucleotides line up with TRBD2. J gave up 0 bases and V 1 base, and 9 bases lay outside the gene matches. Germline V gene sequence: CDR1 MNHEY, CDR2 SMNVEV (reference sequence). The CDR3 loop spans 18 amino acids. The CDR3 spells CASSLWLAGRYSTDTQYF. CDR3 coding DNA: TGTGCCAGCAGTTTATGGTTAGCGGGAAGATATAGCACAGATACGCAGTATTTT.

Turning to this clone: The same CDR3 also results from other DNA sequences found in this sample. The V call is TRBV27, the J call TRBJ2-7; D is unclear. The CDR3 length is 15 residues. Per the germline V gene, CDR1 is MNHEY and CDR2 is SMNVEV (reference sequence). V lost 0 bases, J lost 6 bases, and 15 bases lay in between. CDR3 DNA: TGTGCCAGCAGTTTATCGTACGGCGGATTACGCGAGCAGTACTTC. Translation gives CASSLSYGGLREQYF.

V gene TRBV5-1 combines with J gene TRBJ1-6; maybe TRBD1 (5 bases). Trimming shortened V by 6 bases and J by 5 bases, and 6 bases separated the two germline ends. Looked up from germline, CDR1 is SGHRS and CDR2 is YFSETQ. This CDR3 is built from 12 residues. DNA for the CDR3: TGCGCCAGCAAGACAGATAATTCACCCCTCCACTTT. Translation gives CASKTDNSPLHF.

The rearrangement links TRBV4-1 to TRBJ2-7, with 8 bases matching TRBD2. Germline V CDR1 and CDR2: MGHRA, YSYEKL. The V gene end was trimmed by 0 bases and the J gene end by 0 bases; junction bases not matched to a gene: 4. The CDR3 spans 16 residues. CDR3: CASSQDRREDSYEQYF. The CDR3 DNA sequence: TGCGCCAGCAGCCAAGACCGGCGGGAGGACTCCTACGAGCAGTACTTC.